Included here is one T cell receptor beta chain sequence, with context. Its antigen remains unknown. The data stem from a study of T cell responses to AZD1222 COVID-19 vaccine. The study's findings and limits: Baseline testing showed seropositivity in only 6 or 7 AZD1222 recipients. The repertoires were collected only after the peak T cell response.

Sequencing was performed with immunoSEQ multiplex PCR; in TCRdb, only in-frame clones are kept and a portion is missing. Here the sample spans approximately 160,000 clones, 85% to 95% being singletons. V lost 0 bases and J 5 bases, leaving 11 bases between the germline ends. Germline CDR1 is SGDLS and CDR2 is YYNGEE. The CDR3 extends over 14 amino acids. The material was peripheral blood, obtained on day 0 of AZD1222 vaccination. This sequence was found in an adult in good health. The chain is built from TRBV9 and TRBJ1-1, with D hard to call. CDR3 loop: CASSVGGIKTEAFF. DNA for the CDR3: TGTGCCAGCAGCGTAGGGGGTATAAAAACTGAAGCTTTCTTT.